The next 26 T cell receptor gamma chains were all read from a single sample in a study of gammadelta T cells in human blood. TCRdb processed the RT-PCR reads again with the CATT caller. Here the sample spans around 210 gamma-chain clones, 4.5% to 6.5% being singletons. Sample: Vgamma9Vdelta2 gamma-delta T cells from adult blood. The receptor source for this set is a human donor.

As regards this clone: A far larger clone is just one base off, so this is likely a read error. The V call is TRGV9, the J call TRGJP. There are 15 residues in the CDR3. Per the germline V gene, CDR1 is GITISATS and CDR2 is ISYDGTV (reference sequence). CDR3 amino acids: CALWEKELGRKIKVF. The CDR3 nucleotides are TGTGCCTTGTGGGAGAAAGAGTTGGGCAGAAAAATCAAGGTATTT.

By share, this clone ranks as hyperexpanded. Within the sample, other DNA sequences also encode this same CDR3. The chain joins TRGV9 to TRGJP. This CDR3 region has 16 residues. Losses at the gene ends were 0 bases for V and 4 bases for J; bases not matched to a gene: 0. Germline V gene data show CDR1 as GITISATS and CDR2 as ISYDGTV (reference sequence). The CDR3 DNA sequence: TGTGCCTTGTGGGAGGTGCAAGAGTTGGGCAAAAAAATCAAGGTATTT. Protein sequence: CALWEVQELGKKIKVF.

By its share, this clone is large. Just one base apart from a much larger clone, this may be a read error. Other DNA sequences within the sample encode an identical CDR3. The gene calls are TRGV9 and TRGJP. Germline loops: CDR1 GITISATS, CDR2 ISYDGTV (reference sequence). This CDR3 has 16 residues. Losses at the gene ends were 0 bases for V and 6 bases for J; bases not matched to a gene: 2. CDR3 loop: CALWEVLELGKKIKVF. For the CDR3, the DNA is TGTGCCTTGTGGGAGGTGCTAGAGTTGGGCAAAAAAATCAAGGTATTT.

Concerning this clone itself: This sequence may be a read error, since a much larger clone differs from it by one base. This CDR3 is also generated by other DNA sequences in the sample. The J gene is TRGJP, the V gene TRGV9. V shed 0 bases and J 4 bases; nucleotides not matched to a gene: 3. The CDR3 is 17 amino acids. CDR1 and CDR2 from the germline V gene are GITISATS and ISYDGTV (reference sequence). CDR3 loop: CALWEVLQELGKKIKVF. The CDR3 region has the DNA TGTGCCTTGTGGGAGGTGCTCCAAGAGTTGGGCAAAAAAATCAAGGTATTT.

Of note for this clone: Only one base separates this from a far larger clonotype, so it likely reflects a read error. J is TRGJP and V is TRGV9. Losses at the gene ends were 3 bases for V and 4 bases for J; bases not matched to a gene: 0. Looked up from germline, CDR1 is GITISATS and CDR2 is ISYDGTV (reference sequence). The CDR3 runs to 15 residues. The CDR3 here is CALWEQELGKKIKVF. The CDR3 DNA sequence: TGTGCCTTGTGGGAGCAAGAGTTGGGCAAAAAAATCAAGGTATTT.

As regards this clone: A read error is the likely source, as a far larger clone sits one nucleotide away. The chain couples TRGV8 to TRGJ1 or TRGJ2. CDR3 size: 10 residues. Germline CDR1 and CDR2: VENAVY and YDSYNSRV. In DNA, the CDR3 is TGTGCCTCCTGCTCCCATAAGAAACTCTTT. This codes for CASCSHKKLF.

By its share, this clone is hyperexpanded. The rearrangement joins TRGV9 to TRGJP. J was trimmed by 4 bases and V by 3 bases; bases with no gene match: 3. This CDR3 region has 16 residues. Germline V gives CDR1 GITISATS, CDR2 ISYDGTV (reference sequence). The CDR3 nucleotides are TGTGCCTTGTGGGAGAATCAAGAGTTGGGCAAAAAAATCAAGGTATTT. This encodes CALWENQELGKKIKVF.

This clone is deemed hyperexpanded. This sample includes further DNA sequences coding for the same CDR3. The chain is built from TRGV9 and TRGJP. After removal of 0 bases from V and 7 bases from J, the junction contained 3 bases not matched to a gene. CDR3 length: 16 amino acids. CDR1 is GITISATS, CDR2 ISYDGTV, per germline (reference sequence). The CDR3 region is CALWEVQELGKKIKVF. Here the CDR3 DNA reads TGTGCCTTGTGGGAGGTGCAGGAGTTGGGCAAAAAAATCAAGGTATTT.

This clone is large by share. A much more abundant neighbour one base away suggests this may be a read error. In the same sample, other DNA sequences code for this CDR3. V and J are TRGV9 and TRGJP. CDR3 length equals 16 residues. Germline V gives CDR1 GITISATS, CDR2 ISYDGTV (reference sequence). J was trimmed by 7 bases and V by 0 bases; bases with no gene match: 3. The CDR3 bases are TGTGCCTTGTGGGAGGTGCATGAGTTGGGCAAAAAAATCAAGGTATTT. It is translated as CALWEVHELGKKIKVF.

A few counts support this clone. A far larger clone is one base from this, pointing to a likely read error. The same CDR3 can be traced to other DNA sequences in this sample. The chain recombines TRGV9 with TRGJP. Losses at the gene ends were 2 bases for V and 9 bases for J; bases not matched to a gene: 13. This CDR3 contains 18 residues. Germline assignment: CDR1 GITISATS and CDR2 ISYDGTV (reference sequence). The CDR3 nucleotides are TGTGCCTTGTGGGAGGCGCCCCCCATTTCGTTGGGCAAAAAAATCAAGGTATTT. Translated: CALWEAPPISLGKKIKVF.

Notes on this clone: This DNA's translation and the protein TCRdb lists, from a much larger clone, do not match at residue 13, likely due to a read error; the protein shown is translated from the DNA. This chain links TRGV9 with TRGJP. This CDR3 spans 19 amino acids. The germline gives CDR1 GITISATS, CDR2 ISYDGTV (reference sequence). The CDR3 coding sequence is TGTGCCTTGTGGGAGGTGGAGTACTCTTCTGAGTTGGACAAAAAAATCAAGGTATTT. Its protein product is CALWEVEYSSELDKKIKVF.

This clone is large by share. This chain uses TRGV9 with TRGJP. The trim removed 3 bases at V and 6 bases at J, leaving 2 bases unmatched. The CDR3 runs to 15 residues. In germline, CDR1 is GITISATS, CDR2 ISYDGTV (reference sequence). The CDR3 reads CALWERELGKKIKVF. CDR3 in DNA: TGTGCCTTGTGGGAGCGAGAGTTGGGCAAAAAAATCAAGGTATTT.

By share of the sample, this clone is large. The chain couples TRGV9 to TRGJP. This CDR3 has 18 residues. Per germline, CDR1 GITISATS and CDR2 ISYDGTV (reference sequence). The V gene end was trimmed by 0 bases and the J gene end by 5 bases; junction bases not matched to a gene: 7. DNA of the CDR3: TGTGCCTTGTGGGAGGTGCGTTCTGAAGAGTTGGGCAAAAAAATCAAGGTATTT. Protein product: CALWEVRSEELGKKIKVF.

This clone is deemed hyperexpanded. Other DNA sequences of this sample code for an identical CDR3. J is TRGJP and V is TRGV9. CDR1 and CDR2 from the germline V gene are GITISATS and ISYDGTV (reference sequence). With 2 bases clipped from V and 9 bases from J, the junction kept 13 bases outside the gene matches. The length of the CDR3 is 18 residues. The CDR3 loop is CALWEAPPISLGKKIKVF. The CDR3 DNA sequence: TGTGCCTTGTGGGAGGCGCCCCCTATTTCGTTGGGCAAAAAAATCAAGGTATTT.

By sample fraction, this clone is large. The chain uses TRGV10 and TRGJP2. TRGV10 is designated an ORF whose function remains uncertain. The V segment lost 8 bases and the J segment 4 bases; nucleotides outside the gene matches: 2. There are 12 residues in the CDR3. The CDR3 bases are TGTGCTGCGTGGGATAGTGATTGGATCAAGACGTTT. Translation gives CAAWDSDWIKTF.

This clone is labeled large. The V and J genes are TRGV9 and TRGJP. CDR3 length equals 15 residues. Germline CDR1 GITISATS, CDR2 ISYDGTV (reference sequence). With 3 bases clipped from V and 7 bases from J, the junction kept 3 bases outside the gene matches. The CDR3, as DNA: TGTGCCTTGTGGGAGTGGGAGTTGGGCAAAAAAATCAAGGTATTT. This gives the protein CALWEWELGKKIKVF.

In this sample, this clone is large. V is TRGV9 and J is TRGJP. CDR3 length equals 17 residues. V dropped 0 bases and J dropped 8; count of bases not matched to a gene: 7. CDR1 is GITISATS, CDR2 ISYDGTV, per germline (reference sequence). This CDR3 reads CALWEVRTQLGKKIKVF. In DNA form, the CDR3 reads TGTGCCTTGTGGGAGGTGCGCACGCAGTTGGGCAAAAAAATCAAGGTATTT.

V is TRGV9 and J is TRGJP. Germline V gene data show CDR1 as GITISATS and CDR2 as ISYDGTV (reference sequence). There are 17 residues in the CDR3. Trimming removed 2 bases from V and 4 bases from J; junction bases left unmatched: 5. CDR3 residues: CALWEARQELGKKIKVF. Written as DNA, the CDR3 is TGTGCCTTGTGGGAGGCTAGACAAGAGTTGGGCAAAAAAATCAAGGTATTT.

Of note for this clone: A far larger clone is only one base removed, so a read error is likely. The chain joins TRGV3 to TRGJ1 or TRGJ2. CDR3 length: 10 residues. CDR1 VTNTFY and CDR2 YDVSTARD come from the germline V gene (reference sequence). The CDR3 DNA reads as TGCGCCACCTGGGACAGTAAGAAACTCTTT. It codes for CATWDSKKLF.

The sample holds a few counts of this clone. The J gene is TRGJP, the V gene TRGV9. V lost 5 bases to trimming and J lost 7 bases; unmatched junction nucleotides: 2. This CDR3 comprises 14 residues. Germline V lookup: CDR1 GITISATS, CDR2 ISYDGTV (reference sequence). DNA for the CDR3: TGTGCCTTGTGGGGGGAGTTGGGCAAAAAAATCAAGGTATTT. Protein sequence: CALWGELGKKIKVF.

As to this clone: The mismatch at residue 3 between this DNA's translation and the TCRdb protein of a much larger clone likely reflects a read error; the protein shown is translated from the DNA. The chain uses TRGV9 and TRGJP. The CDR3 totals 16 residues. In germline, CDR1 is GITISATS, CDR2 ISYDGTV (reference sequence). The CDR3 bases are TGTGCCTCGTGGGAGGATCAAGAGTTGGGCAAAAAAATCAAGGTATTT. It yields the protein CASWEDQELGKKIKVF.

This clone is large within its sample. Being one base from a much bigger clone, this may be a read error. Other DNA sequences in this sample translate to the same CDR3. The chain recombines TRGV9 with TRGJP. V was pared by 1 base and J by 4 bases, with 1 base of the junction left unmatched. The CDR3 length is 16 residues. CDR1 and CDR2 (germline): GITISATS, ISYDGTV (reference sequence). This CDR3 is CALWEVQELGKKIKVF. The CDR3, as DNA: TGTGCCTTGTGGGAGGTCCAAGAGTTGGGCAAAAAAATCAAGGTATTT.

Points on this clone: Other DNA sequences within the sample encode an identical CDR3. This chain joins TRGV9 and TRGJP. Germline-derived CDR1 and CDR2 are GITISATS and ISYDGTV (reference sequence). This CDR3 comprises 17 residues. Trimming removed 0 bases from V and 4 bases from J; junction bases left unmatched: 3. CDR3 sequence: CALWEVPQELGKKIKVF. Written as DNA, the CDR3 is TGTGCCTTGTGGGAGGTGCCCCAAGAGTTGGGCAAAAAAATCAAGGTATTT.

Concerning this clone: A far larger clone is one nucleotide away, so this likely arose from a read error. In the same sample, other DNA sequences code for this CDR3. This rearrangement joins TRGV9 to TRGJP. This CDR3 contains 20 residues. Germline CDR1 reads GITISATS; CDR2 reads ISYDGTV (reference sequence). Unmatched junction bases numbered 15, after V lost 3 bases and J lost 4 bases. The CDR3 DNA sequence: TGTGCCTTGTGGGAGAACTTGGTTACCGTACAAGAGTTGGGCAAAAAAATCAAGGTATTT. Translation gives CALWENLVTVQELGKKIKVF.

The chain employs TRGV9 and TRGJP. The V and J ends lost 2 bases and 4 bases, in that order; junction bases with no gene match: 5. The CDR3 spans 17 residues. Germline V lookup: CDR1 GITISATS, CDR2 ISYDGTV (reference sequence). The CDR3 nucleotides read TGTGCCTTGTGGGAGGAGGAACAAGAGTTGGGCAAAAAAATCAAGGTATTT. The encoded protein is CALWEEEQELGKKIKVF.

Worth noting for this clone: With a far larger clone one base away, a read error is the likely cause. This chain joins TRGV8 and TRGJ1 or TRGJ2. Germline V gives CDR1 VENAVY, CDR2 YDSYNSRV. The CDR3 has 10 amino acids. The CDR3 DNA reads TGTGCCACCTGCTCCCATAAGAAAATCTTT. Translating gives CATCSHKKIF.